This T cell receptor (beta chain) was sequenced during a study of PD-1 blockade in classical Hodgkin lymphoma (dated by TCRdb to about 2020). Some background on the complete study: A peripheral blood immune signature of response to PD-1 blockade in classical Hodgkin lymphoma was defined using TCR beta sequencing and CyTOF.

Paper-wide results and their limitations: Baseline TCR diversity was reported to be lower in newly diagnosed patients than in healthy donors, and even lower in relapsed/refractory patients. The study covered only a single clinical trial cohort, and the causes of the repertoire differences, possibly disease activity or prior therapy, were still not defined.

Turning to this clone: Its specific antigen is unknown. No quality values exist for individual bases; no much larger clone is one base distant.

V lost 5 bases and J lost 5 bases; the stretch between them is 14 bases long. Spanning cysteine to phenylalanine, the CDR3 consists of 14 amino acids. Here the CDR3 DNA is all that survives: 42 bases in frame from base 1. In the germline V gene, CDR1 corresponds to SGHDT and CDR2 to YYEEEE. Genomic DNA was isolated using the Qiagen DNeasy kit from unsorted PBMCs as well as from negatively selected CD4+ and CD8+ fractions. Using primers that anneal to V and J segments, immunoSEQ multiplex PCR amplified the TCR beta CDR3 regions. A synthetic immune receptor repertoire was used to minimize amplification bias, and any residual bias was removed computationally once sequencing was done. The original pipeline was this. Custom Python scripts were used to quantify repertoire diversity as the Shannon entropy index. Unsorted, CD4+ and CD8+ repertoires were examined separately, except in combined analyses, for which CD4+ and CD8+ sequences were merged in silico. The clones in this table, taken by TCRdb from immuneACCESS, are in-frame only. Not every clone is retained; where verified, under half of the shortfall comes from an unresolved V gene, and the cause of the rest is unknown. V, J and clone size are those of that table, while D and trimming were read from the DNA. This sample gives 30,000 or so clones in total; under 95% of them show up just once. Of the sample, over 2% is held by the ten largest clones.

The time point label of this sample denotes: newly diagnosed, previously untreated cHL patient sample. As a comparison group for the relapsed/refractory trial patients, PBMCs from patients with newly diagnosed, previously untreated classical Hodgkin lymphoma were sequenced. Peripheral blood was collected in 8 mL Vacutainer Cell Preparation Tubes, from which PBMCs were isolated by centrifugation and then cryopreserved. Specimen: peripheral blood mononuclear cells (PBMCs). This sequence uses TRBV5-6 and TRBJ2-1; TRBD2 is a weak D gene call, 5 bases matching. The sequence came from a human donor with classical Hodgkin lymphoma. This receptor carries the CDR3 CASSLRLLDNEQFF. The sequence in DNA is TGTGCCAGCAGTCTCCGACTACTCGACAATGAGCAGTTCTTC. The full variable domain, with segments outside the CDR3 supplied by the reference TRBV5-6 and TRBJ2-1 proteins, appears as DAGVTQSPTHLIKTRGQQVTLRCSPKSGHDTVSWYQQALGQGPQFIFQYYEEEERQRGNFPDRFSGHQFPNYSSELNVNALLLGDSALYLCASSLRLLDNEQFFGPGTRLTVL.